A single TCR beta chain is shown here with its context. The antigen is not known. The data originate from a study of T-cell reconstitution after alpha-beta-depleted transplantation in children. Unique molecular identifiers were used to barcode this TCRbeta library. A single record per CDR3 protein comes from TCRdb applying MiXCR to the PCR reads. The sample lists fewer than 750,000 distinct CDR3 sequences, 20% to 25% occurring once. Findings and limits, study-wide: Fresh T-cell production supplied most of the T-cell counts and diversity seen one year after transplant. Some patients owed their high day-60 TCRbeta diversity to surviving recipient T cells and thymic progenitors. About two months after transplant, alpha-beta T cells reportedly came from several hundred expanded graft clones.

This TCR came from a boy less than two years old who had a stem cell transplant for acute myeloid leukemia, so the T cells may come from the graft donor. The specimen was PBMCs, mostly from graft donor cells, collected 360 days after TCRalphabeta/CD19-depleted stem cell transplant.

DNA of the CDR3: TGTGCCAGCTCACCGGGTTTGTCAGATACGCAGTATTTT. Translated: CASSPGLSDTQYF. The rearrangement uses TRBV18 and TRBJ2-3; no definite D call. In germline, CDR1 is KGHSH, CDR2 LQKENI. CDR3 length equals 13 residues. Trimming removed 3 bases from V and 4 bases from J, with 8 bases in between.